This T cell receptor (beta chain) was profiled in a study of T cell repertoires in cytomegalovirus infection. Study details: The study used recently identified HLA-C-restricted and well-studied HLA-B-restricted CMV epitopes. Public signatures in TCR beta pointed to CMV infection and matching HLA type.

The CDR3 sequence is 15 residues long. Germline values: CDR1 MRHNA, CDR2 SNTAGT. Losses at the gene ends were 3 bases for V and 8 bases for J; bases not matched to a gene: 8. As to this clonotype: Its antigen is unidentified.

TCRdb re-called the reads with MiXCR, one entry per CDR3 protein. This table has around 310,000 distinct CDR3 sequences, 25% to 30% appearing once. General observations from the study: Dominant in the ex vivo response were TCR beta clonotypes restricted by HLA-C and specific for CMV. Summed public TCR beta family frequency identified CMV carriers bearing the relevant HLA.

This receptor was identified in a human donor in good health (CMV status not recorded). Some clones in this sample may be carry-over from other donors' samples. The sequenced sample was cultured PBMCs, obtained from culture after CMV antigen stimulation. The gene calls are TRBV6-4 and TRBJ2-1; 9 bases map to TRBD2. DNA for the CDR3: TGTGCCAGCAGTGAGGGGCTAGCGGGAAAATATGAGCAGTTCTTC. This translates into CASSEGLAGKYEQFF.